The clone carrying this TCR beta chain was picked up one time. TCRdb's copy holds only in-frame clones and misses some; the assay was immunoSEQ multiplex PCR. The repertoire holds approximately 260,000 clones, with 80% to 85% as singletons. Everyone who took part was roughly 18 to 89 years old, and they came from fewer than 25 US areas. Participants were placed into cohorts based on the clinical history they reported. Two negative PCRs, clearance, or symptom resolution characterized the recovered Cohort 3 donors. This sample stems from a study of blood T cell repertoires in COVID-19. Overall study context: The analysed material was cDNA or gDNA that came from T cells, B-cell-depleted T cells, or PBMCs.

Deletions cut 3 bases from V and 0 bases from J, with 11 bases between. CDR3 length: 15 amino acids. Looked up from germline, CDR1 is SGHKS and CDR2 is YYEKEE (reference sequence). This TCR derives from a man between 45 and 60 years old who had recovered from COVID-19. Sequencing input: PBMCs or T cells enriched from blood (not recorded which). The chain is built from TRBV5-5 and TRBJ2-3, with D maybe TRBD1 (6 bases). The chain's CDR3 is CASSWGQGSTDTQYF. The CDR3, as DNA: TGTGCCAGCAGCTGGGGCCAGGGGAGCACAGATACGCAGTATTTT.